This TCR beta chain was sequenced for a study of shared clonotypes between healthy human individuals. As to this clone: Its antigen is currently unknown.

TCRdb keeps only in-frame clones here, not all; method: immunoSEQ multiplex PCR. The sample holds some 240,000 clones; 60% to 70% are singletons and the top ten take 11%. In germline, CDR1 is LNHDA, CDR2 SQIVND (reference sequence). The CDR3 runs to 15 residues. The V and J ends lost 4 bases and 0 bases respectively, with 12 bases between them. CD4+ cells yielded CD45RA+ naive and CD45RA-negative memory subsets. Study-wide results and limits: Unshared clonotypes carried lower generation probabilities than those common to all four donors. Sampling covered blood only; tissue repertoires likely differ.

The sequenced sample was memory CD4+ T cells sorted from blood. Stated subset: CD45RA-negative fraction. The TCR originated in a man between 25 and 39 years old in good health. This chain links TRBV19 with TRBJ1-1; D perhaps matches TRBD1 (6 bases). CDR3 bases: TGTGCCAGTAGTACCTTCACAGGGATGAACACTGAAGCTTTCTTT. Protein product: CASSTFTGMNTEAFF.